The 28 T cell receptor beta chains below were found in one sample sequenced in a study of shared clonotypes between healthy human individuals. Libraries were prepared by immunoSEQ multiplex PCR; TCRdb keeps only in-frame clonotypes and omits some of them. Of 450,000 to 500,000 clones listed, roughly 80% are singletons. Sample: PBMCs. The receptors stem from a woman aged 40 to 50 in good health. Some clones in this sample may be carry-over from other donors' samples.

The chain recombines TRBV5-4 with TRBJ2-1; 8 bases fit TRBD2. Trimming took 4 bases from V and 7 from J; bases not matched to a gene: 10. Looked up from germline, CDR1 is SGHNT and CDR2 is YYREEE (reference sequence). The CDR3 totals 15 residues. CDR3 sequence (DNA): TGTGCCAGCAGCGGGGGACTAGGTAGTTATAATGAGCAGTTCTTC. Its translation is CASSGGLGSYNEQFF.

As for this clone: One base separates it from a far larger clone, so it is likely a read error. The chain couples TRBV6-1 to TRBJ1-2, with D unclear. This CDR3 comprises 15 residues. The germline gives CDR1 MNHNS, CDR2 SASEGT. CDR3 loop: CASSLQSGNNYVYTF. In DNA, the CDR3 is TGTGCCAGCAGCTTACAGTCGGGGAATAACTATGTCTACACCTTC.

The chain is built from TRBV10-3 and TRBJ1-5, with 9 bases identical to TRBD1. V trimming: 4 bases; J trimming: 3 bases; junction bases outside the gene matches: 10. The CDR3 contains 17 residues. Germline CDR1 and CDR2: ENHRY and SYGVKD. The CDR3 region has the DNA TGTGCCATCAGTGGAGGTGGGACAGGGTATGCCAATCAGCCCCAGCATTTT. As protein: CAISGGGTGYANQPQHF.

The J gene is TRBJ2-3, the V gene TRBV27; 10 nucleotides line up with TRBD2. This CDR3 has 15 amino acids. The ends lost 8 bases at V and 6 bases at J; junction bases unmatched: 11. Germline V gene data show CDR1 as MNHEY and CDR2 as SMNVEV (reference sequence). CDR3 nucleotide sequence: TGTGCCAGCCGAGGAGGAGCGGGAGGGTGGGATACGCAGTATTTT. Translating gives CASRGGAGGWDTQYF.

This chain uses TRBV7-2 with TRBJ2-7, with D perhaps TRBD1 (6 bases). This CDR3 has 14 residues. Germline CDR1 and CDR2: SGHTA and FQGNSA. Trimming shortened V by 4 bases and J by 4 bases, and 14 bases separated the two germline ends. CDR3 sequence reads: CASSSGTHHYEQYF. In DNA, the CDR3 is TGTGCCAGCAGCTCTGGGACACATCATTACGAGCAGTACTTC.

The chain has TRBV9 and TRBJ2-7, with 10 bases that match TRBD1. The CDR3 runs 14 residues. Germline CDR1 is SGDLS and CDR2 is YYNGEE. Trimming took 3 bases from V and 7 from J; bases not matched to a gene: 7. DNA for the CDR3: TGTGCCAGCAGCGCCCGGGACAGGGGTTTAGAGCAGTACTTC. Amino acids: CASSARDRGLEQYF.

This rearrangement joins TRBV5-8 to TRBJ2-3; 14 bases line up with TRBD2. Germline V gene sequence: CDR1 SGHTS, CDR2 YDEGEE. With 3 bases clipped from V and 4 bases from J, the junction kept 4 bases outside the gene matches. CDR3 length equals 16 residues. CDR3 nucleotide sequence: TGTGCCAGCAGCTCGGGACTAGCGGGAGTGGCAGATACGCAGTATTTT. It specifies CASSSGLAGVADTQYF.

As concerns this clone: It differs at one base from a far larger clone, so likely a read error. The genes are TRBV5-8 and TRBJ2-5; D is possibly TRBD2 (6 bases). The CDR3 has 16 amino acids. Germline V gene sequence: CDR1 SGHTS, CDR2 YDEGEE. V was shortened by 0 bases and J by 4 bases, with 16 bases between the two germline ends. CDR3 coding DNA: TGTGCCAGCAGCTTGGGGACTGGCGGGATGAGAGAGACCCAGTACTTC. Its translation is CASSLGTGGMRETQYF.

The J gene is TRBJ2-7, the V gene TRBV10-1; D gene unclear. The germline V and J ends were trimmed by 3 bases and 2 bases, with 11 bases remaining between them. Per the germline V gene, CDR1 is WNHNN and CDR2 is SYGVQD (reference sequence). There are 14 residues in the CDR3. The CDR3 spells CASSDRVPPYEQYF. The CDR3 nucleotides read TGCGCCAGCAGTGATCGAGTTCCTCCCTACGAGCAGTACTTC.

Concerning this clone: A read error is possible here, since a much larger clone lies one base away. This chain connects TRBV12-1 to TRBJ2-7; TRBD2, as called in the table, went unchecked against the DNA. TRBV12-1 is given as a pseudogene. The CDR3 is made up of 15 amino acids. The CDR3 loop is CASSLEPGLAVVGYF. The DNA of the CDR3 is TGTGCCAGCAGCTTGGAGCCGGGACTAGCGGTTGTAGGGTACTTC.

The CDR3 DNA is TGTGCCAGTAAGGGAGTCGGCTACAATGAGCAGTTCTTC. Translating gives CASKGVGYNEQFF. The chain employs TRBV19 and TRBJ2-1; TRBD2 might be the D (5 bases). The CDR3 extends over 13 amino acids. Germline values: CDR1 LNHDA, CDR2 SQIVND (reference sequence). Trimming removed 7 bases at V and 3 bases at J, with 10 bases between. The whole variable domain, remainder taken from reference TRBV19 and TRBJ2-1, is DGGITQSPKYLFRKEGQNVTLSCEQNLNHDAMYWYRQDPGQGLRLIYYSQIVNDFQKGDIAEGYSVSREKKESFPLTVTSAQKNPTAFYLCASKGVGYNEQFFGPGTRLTVL.

This sequence joins TRBV4-2 and TRBJ2-5; D unclear. V dropped 0 bases and J dropped 3 bases, with 8 bases sitting between them. CDR1 is LGHNA, CDR2 YNFKEQ, per germline. The CDR3 contains 14 residues. The CDR3 coding sequence is TGTGCCAGCAGCCAAGAAATGGCAGAAGAGACCCAGTACTTC. Encoded protein: CASSQEMAEETQYF.

For this clone: This is likely an artifact of a read error, given a far larger clone one base away. Given the absence of the conserved phenylalanine or tryptophan at the CDR3 end, a read error is likely. The chain has TRBV9 and TRBJ1-1; D is unclear. This CDR3 has 13 amino acids. Between the trimmed V and J ends, which lost 0 bases and 5 bases, there was a span of 8 bases. Germline V gives CDR1 SGDLS, CDR2 YYNGEE. DNA of the CDR3: TGTGCCAGCAGCGTAGGATCGGGGACTGAAGCTTTCCTT. It codes for CASSVGSGTEAFL.

This rearrangement joins TRBV18 to TRBJ1-1, with D tentatively TRBD1 (5 bases). The CDR3 totals 16 residues. V was trimmed by 4 bases and J by 1 base, leaving 16 bases between them. Germline loops: CDR1 KGHSH, CDR2 LQKENI. The CDR3 loop is CASSRNQGGRNTEAFF. The DNA of the CDR3 is TGTGCCAGCTCACGAAACCAGGGCGGGCGGAACACTGAAGCTTTCTTT.

Concerning this clone: This likely reflects a read error, since a far larger clone is one base away. Distinct nucleotide sequences in the sample also encode this CDR3. This chain connects TRBV28 to TRBJ2-2; D may match TRBD1 or TRBD2 (5 bases each). There are 13 residues in the CDR3. The germline V gene encodes CDR1 MDHEN and CDR2 SYDVKM. CDR3 sequence reads: CASTRESTGELFF. The CDR3 DNA follows: TGCGCCAGCACCAGGGAGAGCACCGGGGAGCTGTTTTTT. The full variable domain, rest sourced from reference TRBV28 and TRBJ2-2, is DVKVTQSSRYLVKRTGEKVFLECVQDMDHENMFWYRQDPGLGLRLIYFSYDVKMKEKGDIPEGYSVSREKKERFSLILESASTNQTSMYLCASTRESTGELFFGEGSRLTVL.

Notes on this clone: A far more abundant clone sits one base away, making this likely a read error. Distinct nucleotide sequences in the sample also encode this CDR3. The chain combines TRBV5-4 with TRBJ2-2, with D perhaps matching TRBD1 or TRBD2 (6 bases each). This CDR3 has 15 amino acids. Germline V gene lookup returns CDR1 SGHNT and CDR2 YYREEE (reference sequence). CDR3 residues: CASSLQGRSTRELFF. The CDR3 nucleotides read TGTGCCAGCAGCTTGCAGGGGAGGAGCACCCGGGAGCTGTTTTTT.

The chain couples TRBV28 to TRBJ1-1; TRBD1 might be the D (5 bases). The CDR3 is 14 residues long. Trimming removed 3 bases from V and 2 bases from J, with 10 bases in between. The germline gives CDR1 MDHEN, CDR2 SYDVKM. This chain's CDR3 is CASSLQGPNTEAFF. CDR3 sequence (DNA): TGTGCCAGCAGTTTGCAGGGACCCAACACTGAAGCTTTCTTT.

Worth noting for this clone: A read error is likely here: a far larger clone is one base away. This sequence joins TRBV5-6 and TRBJ2-2, with no clear D. Trimming cost V 7 bases and J 6 bases, with 13 bases left between them. Germline CDR1 is SGHDT and CDR2 is YYEEEE. The CDR3 length is 13 residues. The CDR3 loop reads CASGTQLAGELFF. The CDR3 nucleotides read TGTGCCAGCGGTACACAGCTGGCCGGGGAGCTGTTTTTT.

This clone was detected only a few times. The rearrangement links TRBV21-1 to TRBJ2-1; the table calls TRBD1, which could not be checked here. TRBV21-1 is a pseudogene segment. The CDR3 is made up of 15 amino acids. The DNA for the CDR3 is TGTGCCAGCAGCACTTGGGACAGGGAGTACAATGAGCAGTTCTTC. The encoded protein is CASSTWDREYNEQFF.

This clone occurred once. The rearrangement uses TRBV11-2 and TRBJ2-1, with D unresolved. Deletions cut 3 bases from V and 6 bases from J, with 15 bases between. Per germline, CDR1 SGHAT and CDR2 FQNNGV. The CDR3 has 15 amino acids. The CDR3 loop is CASSFSLASSNEQFF. DNA for the CDR3: TGTGCCAGCAGCTTTTCGTTAGCATCGAGCAATGAGCAGTTCTTC.

The CDR3 DNA follows: TGTGCCAGCAGCTTAATTCAGGGCCGCAATCAGCCCCAGCATTTT. As protein: CASSLIQGRNQPQHF. V usage is TRBV7-3 and J usage is TRBJ1-5; perhaps TRBD1 as D (5 bases). Per the germline V gene, CDR1 is SGHTA and CDR2 is FQGTGA. The CDR3 consists of 15 residues. Trimming took 1 base from V and 2 from J, leaving 9 bases between them.

The CDR3 protein is CAIRDNSNQPQHF. CDR3 bases: TGTGCCATCAGGGATAATAGCAATCAGCCCCAGCATTTT. This chain joins TRBV10-3 and TRBJ1-5, with D unclear. In germline, CDR1 is ENHRY, CDR2 SYGVKD. V was clipped by 6 bases and J by 0 bases, with 6 bases between them. There are 13 residues in the CDR3.

The V gene is TRBV4-1, the J gene TRBJ1-2, with a possible D match to TRBD1 (5 bases). Germline lookup yields CDR1 MGHRA and CDR2 YSYEKL. V lost 3 bases, J lost 1 base, and 21 bases lay in between. CDR3 length equals 18 residues. In DNA, the CDR3 is TGCGCCAGCAGCCATACATTCCCGAGACAGAAAGTTAACTATGGCTACACCTTC. It translates to CASSHTFPRQKVNYGYTF.

This clone was picked up a small number of times. The chain has TRBV4-1 and TRBJ1-1; perhaps TRBD1 as D (6 bases). The CDR3 runs 18 residues. V was shortened by 1 base and J by 1 base, with 19 bases between the two germline ends. Germline V gene sequence: CDR1 MGHRA, CDR2 YSYEKL. This CDR3 is CASSQGVSQGRRNTEAFF. For the CDR3, the DNA is TGCGCCAGCAGCCAAGGGGTCTCGCAGGGGAGGAGGAACACTGAAGCTTTCTTT.

J is TRBJ2-7 and V is TRBV27; 10 bases align to TRBD1. The J segment lost 2 bases and the V segment lost 6 bases, leaving 1 base of the junction unmatched. This CDR3 contains 13 residues. CDR1 and CDR2 from the germline V gene are MNHEY and SMNVEV (reference sequence). The CDR3, as DNA: TGTGCCAGCAGCGGGACAGGGGCCTACGAGCAGTACTTC. It is translated as CASSGTGAYEQYF.

The sample holds a few counts of this clone. The chain carries TRBV5-1 and TRBJ2-7, with D possibly TRBD2 on 5 matching bases. The CDR3 is 13 residues long. The germline CDR1 and CDR2 sequences are SGHRS and YFSETQ. Trimming removed 2 bases from V and 0 bases from J, with 6 bases in between. The CDR3 loop is CASSFGDSYEQYF. CDR3 DNA sequence: TGCGCCAGCAGCTTCGGGGACTCCTACGAGCAGTACTTC.

The rearrangement uses TRBV6-6 and TRBJ1-5, with D uncertain. In germline, CDR1 is MNHNY, CDR2 SVGAGI (reference sequence). The length of the CDR3 is 13 residues. V lost 0 bases to trimming and J lost 4 bases, with 4 bases between them. CDR3: CASSYSNNQPQHF. As DNA, the CDR3 is TGTGCCAGCAGTTACTCGAATAATCAGCCCCAGCATTTT.

In the case of this clone: One end of the junction varies from germline; a read error may be responsible. This chain joins TRBV7-3 and TRBJ1-2; D ambiguous. CDR1 and CDR2 from the germline V gene are SGHTA and FQGTGA. CDR3 length: 13 amino acids. CDR3 nucleotide sequence: TGTGCCAGCAGCTTAACGGAGGGTAGTCGGTCCTTCTTC. It codes for CASSLTEGSRSFF.